A selection of T cell receptor beta chains follows, all from one sample in a study of blood T cell repertoires in COVID-19. Profiling relied on immunoSEQ multiplex PCR, and the TCRdb table lists in-frame clones only, not all of them. The repertoire has approximately 21,000 clones, around 86% of them found once; the top ten carry more than 10%. The source material was peripheral blood. These receptors all come from a woman older than 75 with active or convalescent COVID-19. The CDR3 runs from the conserved cysteine through the conserved F or W.

CDR3aa	v_gene	len	j_gene
CASSQAFQGPKTFYGYTF	TRBV4-1	18	TRBJ1-2
CASSLSIRQPNYGYTF	TRBV5-5	16	TRBJ1-2
CASSSLGTVTYEQYF	TRBV13	15	TRBJ2-7
CASSVSTGSSYNEQFF	TRBV19	16	TRBJ2-1
CASSEQNYGYTF	TRBV2	12	TRBJ1-2
CASGEDRSSYNSPLHF	TRBV2	16	TRBJ1-6
CASSPGLYEQFF	TRBV18	12	TRBJ2-1
CASSVNYENRYGYTF	TRBV9	15	TRBJ1-2
CANKRTGLRGTEAFF	TRBV11-2	15	TRBJ1-1
CASSLVASGYTDTQYF	TRBV7-6	16	TRBJ2-3
CASTLIAGGNTGELFF	TRBV5-1	16	TRBJ2-2
CASSAGRGLGNTIYF	TRBV2	15	TRBJ1-3
CASSFYTKSTDTQYF	TRBV5-6	15	TRBJ2-3
CASSSSGATQYF	TRBV28	12	TRBJ2-5
CASGGREGLRNEQFF	TRBV6-6	15	TRBJ2-1
CASSRSPRSSYEQYF	TRBV27	15	TRBJ2-7
CASSYGQGYTYTF	TRBV6-6	13	TRBJ1-2
CAASGGSSYEQYF	TRBV28	13	TRBJ2-7
CASSTSGGGVGHEQYF	TRBV27	16	TRBJ2-7
CASSPRLAGGGSEQFF	TRBV5-4	16	TRBJ2-1
CASSLLGFSGATDTQYF	TRBV27	17	TRBJ2-3
CATSFADTQYF	TRBV24-1	11	TRBJ2-3
CAWSGDSSYEQYF	TRBV30	13	TRBJ2-7
CASLLPQGNNQPQHF	TRBV6-5	15	TRBJ1-5
CASSLGPRGRNTEAFF	TRBV7-2	16	TRBJ1-1
CASSRQGASGELFF	TRBV18	14	TRBJ2-2
CASSLRDRGSNEKLFF	TRBV19	16	TRBJ1-4
CATHRRQGVSSYNSPLHF	TRBV28	18	TRBJ1-6
CASSEFSLLRNSPLHF	TRBV2	16	TRBJ1-6
CATSGQSSGTGNEQFF	TRBV24-1	16	TRBJ2-1
CASSIGRGGGYTF	TRBV19	13	TRBJ1-2
CATSRDPGRGELFF	TRBV15	14	TRBJ2-2
CSVELSAEGRYF	TRBV29-1	12	TRBJ2-5